These T cell receptor beta chains were read from a single sample in a study of naive and memory T cell subsets. TCRdb reprocessed the UMI-ligation and nested PCR reads with MiXCR, giving one entry per CDR3 protein. The table includes around 160,000 distinct CDR3 sequences, 17% detected once. The source material was naive CD4+ T cells from blood. Receptors were obtained from a human donor in good health. Both conserved end residues are trimmed from each CDR3.

J gene: TRBJ2-5; V gene: TRBV6-5; CDR3 protein: ASSPRGGGPKRETQY
J gene: TRBJ2-1; V gene: TRBV12-5; CDR3 protein: ASGRGAGDEQF
J gene: TRBJ2-2; V gene: TRBV24-1; CDR3 protein: ATSDLLGRGGELF
J gene: TRBJ2-3; V gene: TRBV12-3/TRBV12-4; CDR3 protein: ASSLGGTEITDTQY
J gene: TRBJ2-1; V gene: TRBV6-6; CDR3 protein: ASTGQGGTYNEQF
J gene: TRBJ2-7; V gene: TRBV6-5; CDR3 protein: ASGRPSYEQY
J gene: TRBJ1-3; V gene: TRBV6-1; CDR3 protein: ASSESEGVGNTIY
J gene: TRBJ2-2; V gene: TRBV2; CDR3 protein: ASRSTSWTGELF
J gene: TRBJ1-4; V gene: TRBV6-6; CDR3 protein: ASKDRATNEKLF
J gene: TRBJ2-7; V gene: TRBV4-3; CDR3 protein: ASSLSSGTPSYEQY
J gene: TRBJ1-4; V gene: TRBV30; CDR3 protein: AWSLGDRRWEKLF